The 30 T cell receptor beta chains presented below share a single source sample, sequenced in a study of blood T cell repertoires in COVID-19. Only in-frame clones appear in the TCRdb table, and some are missing; sequencing was by immunoSEQ multiplex PCR. The data show some 70,000 clones, 80% to 90% seen once. Sample: peripheral blood. These receptors were obtained from a human donor in a cohort sampled during active COVID-19.

CDR3: CASSLTDQETQYF. The CDR3 DNA sequence: TGTGCCAGCAGTTTGACAGATCAAGAGACCCAGTACTTC. The rearrangement joins TRBV6-5 to TRBJ2-5; maybe TRBD1 (5 bases). Germline V gene sequence: CDR1 MNHEY, CDR2 SVGAGI. Trimming removed 4 bases from V and 2 bases from J, with 8 bases in between. The CDR3 spans 13 residues.

This clone was seen once. This chain connects TRBV6-5 to TRBJ1-5; D ambiguous. Per the germline V gene, CDR1 is MNHEY and CDR2 is SVGAGI. The CDR3 consists of 14 residues. Between the trimmed V and J ends, which lost 4 bases and 7 bases, there was a span of 14 bases. The CDR3 DNA reads TGTGCCAGCAGTTTAGGGAGGGCCAACCAGCCCCAGCATTTT. Amino acid sequence: CASSLGRANQPQHF.

The chain carries TRBV6-6 and TRBJ2-2, with D tentatively TRBD2 (6 bases). The CDR3 is 15 residues long. Between the trimmed V and J ends, which lost 2 bases and 5 bases, there was a span of 12 bases. Germline V gene lookup returns CDR1 MNHNY and CDR2 SVGAGI (reference sequence). The chain's CDR3 is CASSYDGGSTGELFF. In DNA form, the CDR3 reads TGTGCCAGCAGTTACGACGGGGGATCGACCGGGGAGCTGTTTTTT.

In its sample, this clone was seen once. The chain combines TRBV4-1 with TRBJ2-1; weak D call: TRBD1 (6 bases). V was shortened by 8 bases and J by 6 bases, with 26 bases between the two germline ends. The germline CDR1 and CDR2 sequences are MGHRA and YSYEKL. The CDR3 consists of 17 residues. The CDR3 region has the DNA TGCGCCAGCCGACTGTTCCCGGGACAAAAAGAGAGCAATGAGCAGTTCTTC. This sequence encodes CASRLFPGQKESNEQFF.

The J gene is TRBJ2-3, the V gene TRBV2; TRBD2 matches at 7 bases. Germline CDR1 is SNHLY and CDR2 is FYNNEI. With 10 bases clipped from V and 4 bases from J, the junction kept 8 bases outside the gene matches. CDR3 length: 13 residues. CDR3 sequence: CATSGGPPDTQYF. The CDR3 DNA is TGTGCCACCTCGGGAGGTCCCCCAGATACGCAGTATTTT.

The rearrangement links TRBV7-2 to TRBJ2-7, with D maybe TRBD2 (5 bases). Looked up from germline, CDR1 is SGHTA and CDR2 is FQGNSA. Trimming pared 1 base from V and 3 bases from J, leaving 10 bases between. This CDR3 spans 14 amino acids. The CDR3 DNA is TGTGCCAGCAGCTTAGGACTTAGCGTCTACGAGCAGTACTTC. Translation: CASSLGLSVYEQYF.

The chain couples TRBV6-5 to TRBJ2-7; unclear D gene. This CDR3 has 13 amino acids. Trimming shortened V by 5 bases and J by 7 bases, and 15 bases separated the two germline ends. Germline V lookup: CDR1 MNHEY, CDR2 SVGAGI. CDR3 sequence reads: CASSPYESLEQYF. The CDR3 coding sequence is TGTGCCAGCAGTCCATACGAGAGCCTAGAGCAGTACTTC.

This chain connects TRBV4-1 to TRBJ2-1; perhaps TRBD2 as D (5 bases). In germline, CDR1 is MGHRA, CDR2 YSYEKL. Between the trimmed V and J ends, which lost 1 base and 0 bases, there was a span of 10 bases. The CDR3 totals 16 residues. CDR3 sequence reads: CASSQAEGISYNEQFF. The CDR3 bases are TGCGCCAGCAGCCAAGCAGAGGGAATCTCCTACAATGAGCAGTTCTTC.

The chain couples TRBV9 to TRBJ1-2; TRBD1 is a possible D gene (5 bases). V was cut by 4 bases and J by 0 bases, with 13 bases left in between. Per germline, CDR1 SGDLS and CDR2 YYNGEE. The CDR3 extends over 15 amino acids. CDR3 amino acids: CASSSGDRANYGYTF. The CDR3 DNA follows: TGTGCCAGCAGCTCGGGAGACAGAGCTAACTATGGCTACACCTTC.

The V gene is TRBV5-1, the J gene TRBJ2-7; 10 bases agree with TRBD1. The germline V gene has CDR1 SGHRS and CDR2 YFSETQ. The CDR3 runs 14 residues. V lost 7 bases, J lost 4 bases, and 8 bases stayed unmatched. The CDR3 region has the DNA TGCGCCAGCTCGATGACAGGGGGCGCGTACGAGCAGTACTTC. Protein product: CASSMTGGAYEQYF.

The chain joins TRBV11-2 to TRBJ2-1; D not certain. Looked up from germline, CDR1 is SGHAT and CDR2 is FQNNGV. V lost 4 bases and J lost 0, with 10 bases in between. The CDR3 is made up of 15 amino acids. For the CDR3, the DNA is TGTGCCAGCAGCTCCGACTCTAGCTCCTACAATGAGCAGTTCTTC. This gives the protein CASSSDSSSYNEQFF.

The chain uses TRBV5-1 and TRBJ1-2, with 9 positions matching TRBD1. The germline gives CDR1 SGHRS, CDR2 YFSETQ. V lost 0 bases to trimming and J lost 5 bases; unmatched junction nucleotides: 2. The CDR3 length is 14 residues. The CDR3 loop is CASSLGTGAYGYTF. In DNA, the CDR3 is TGCGCCAGCAGCTTGGGGACAGGGGCATATGGCTACACCTTC.

The chain uses TRBV2 and TRBJ2-5; TRBD2 agrees at 8 bases. This CDR3 contains 15 residues. V was pared by 7 bases and J by 1 base, with 8 bases of the junction left unmatched. Germline values: CDR1 SNHLY, CDR2 FYNNEI. The CDR3 nucleotides are TGTGCCAGCATCTTCGGGGGGGGCGTCCAAGAGACCCAGTACTTC. It is translated as CASIFGGGVQETQYF.

The chain joins TRBV5-5 to TRBJ2-7, with D unclear. The V gene lost 0 bases and the J gene lost 7 bases, with 11 bases spanning the gap. Germline CDR1 is SGHKS and CDR2 is YYEKEE (reference sequence). The CDR3 loop spans 13 amino acids. CDR3 sequence (DNA): TGTGCCAGCAGCTTGGAGCGAACTACGGAGCAGTACTTC. It yields the protein CASSLERTTEQYF.

The rearrangement joins TRBV7-2 to TRBJ2-7, with D unresolved. With 2 bases removed from V and 5 bases from J, the gap between germline ends came to 13 bases. The germline V gene has CDR1 SGHTA and CDR2 FQGNSA. This CDR3 is built from 14 residues. CDR3 sequence (DNA): TGTGCCAGCAGCTTAAAGTACTTTGCCCACGAGCAGTACTTC. The encoded protein is CASSLKYFAHEQYF.

The genes are TRBV11-2 and TRBJ2-7; possible D gene TRBD1, 5 bases. The germline gives CDR1 SGHAT, CDR2 FQNNGV. The CDR3 has 14 amino acids. The V and J ends lost 5 bases and 2 bases respectively, with 13 bases between them. The CDR3, as DNA: TGTGCCAGCAGCCCGAACAGACAGACCTACGAGCAGTACTTC. It is translated as CASSPNRQTYEQYF. The full variable domain, in which reference TRBV11-2 and TRBJ2-7 provide the parts outside the CDR3, is EAGVAQSPRYKIIEKRQSVAFWCNPISGHATLYWYQQILGQGPKLLIQFQNNGVVDDSQLPKDRFSAERLKGVDSTLKIQPAKLEDSAVYLCASSPNRQTYEQYFGPGTRLTVT.

The chain links TRBV28 to TRBJ1-2, with D hard to call. Trimming stripped 4 bases from V and 7 bases from J, with 16 bases between. The CDR3 consists of 14 residues. Germline V gene lookup returns CDR1 MDHEN and CDR2 SYDVKM. The CDR3 region is CASSSPPRSVGYTF. Written as DNA, the CDR3 is TGTGCCAGCAGTTCCCCCCCGAGGAGCGTTGGCTACACCTTC.

The CDR3 loop reads CASSVGTGGNSPLHF. CDR3 nucleotide sequence: TGCGCCAGCAGTGTGGGGACAGGGGGCAATTCACCCCTCCACTTT. The chain employs TRBV10-1 and TRBJ1-6, with 12 positions matching TRBD1. V lost 4 bases to trimming and J lost 7 bases; unmatched junction nucleotides: 2. The CDR3 spans 15 residues. The V gene's germline CDR1 is WNHNN and CDR2 SYGVQD (reference sequence).

V and J are TRBV28 and TRBJ1-1, with a weak D call TRBD1 (6 bases). CDR1 is MDHEN and CDR2 is SYDVKM in the germline V gene. The CDR3 is 15 amino acids. V lost 2 bases and J lost 1, with 11 bases in between. CDR3 sequence reads: CASSLVRGRNTEAFF. For the CDR3, the DNA is TGTGCCAGCAGTTTAGTCAGGGGAAGGAACACTGAAGCTTTCTTT.

The rearrangement links TRBV4-1 to TRBJ1-5; TRBD1 matches at 7 bases. CDR3 length: 16 amino acids. Germline assignment: CDR1 MGHRA and CDR2 YSYEKL. V lost 4 bases and J lost 5; bases outside the gene matches: 11. In nucleotides, the CDR3 is TGCGCCAGCAGCCGAGCCCCGGACAGGCGATATCAGCCCCAGCATTTT. Protein product: CASSRAPDRRYQPQHF.

This clone was counted a few times. This chain connects TRBV6-2 or TRBV6-3 to TRBJ2-3, with D possibly matching TRBD2 (5 bases). The germline V gene has CDR1 MNHEY and CDR2 SVGEGT. The ends were cut back, 5 bases at V and 2 bases at J, with 14 bases in the middle. This CDR3 spans 15 amino acids. This CDR3 reads CASSRTSPLTDTQYF. DNA of the CDR3: TGTGCCAGCAGTCGGACTTCCCCACTCACAGATACGCAGTATTTT.

As DNA, the CDR3 is TGCGCCAGCAGCCAAGGGGCTAGCGGGGAGTACGAGCAGTACTTC. Residues: CASSQGASGEYEQYF. The rearrangement links TRBV4-1 to TRBJ2-7; 9 nucleotides agree with TRBD2. The CDR3 length is 15 residues. J was trimmed by 4 bases and V by 1 base; bases with no gene match: 5. In germline, CDR1 is MGHRA, CDR2 YSYEKL.

This clone has a single count. The chain carries TRBV5-1 and TRBJ2-2; TRBD1 matches 8 bases. The CDR3 length is 15 residues. V shed 5 bases, J shed 2 bases, and the junction held 5 bases outside the gene matches. Germline V gene lookup returns CDR1 SGHRS and CDR2 YFSETQ. The CDR3 spells CASRSTGVNTGELFF. The CDR3 region has the DNA TGCGCCAGCAGATCGACAGGGGTAAACACCGGGGAGCTGTTTTTT.

The CDR3 protein is CASTRAGTGNYGYTF. CDR3 coding DNA: TGTGCCAGTACCCGAGCCGGGACAGGGAATTATGGCTACACCTTC. This chain uses TRBV19 with TRBJ1-2; TRBD1 matches 9 bases. With V trimmed by 7 bases and J by 5 bases, 11 bases remained unmatched. This CDR3 region has 15 residues. Germline V gene data show CDR1 as LNHDA and CDR2 as SQIVND (reference sequence).

This rearrangement joins TRBV24-1 to TRBJ2-1, with 8 bases aligning to TRBD1. Germline-derived CDR1 and CDR2 are KGHDR and SFDVKD. The CDR3 has 16 amino acids. V was clipped by 4 bases and J by 4 bases; unmatched bases: 8. CDR3 DNA sequence: TGTGCCACCAGTGAAAATGACAGGGGACGTTACAATGAGCAGTTCTTC. Translated, it gives CATSENDRGRYNEQFF.

The gene calls are TRBV3-1 (or the pseudogene TRBV3-2) and TRBJ2-7, with TRBD1 identical over 7 bases. J was trimmed by 7 bases and V by 4 bases; bases with no gene match: 13. Germline V gene sequence: CDR1 LGHDT, CDR2 YNNKEL (reference sequence). The CDR3 sequence is 15 residues long. CDR3 bases: TGTGCCAGCAGCCCCCCGGGACAGAGATCTTTGGAGCAGTACTTC. Its translation: CASSPPGQRSLEQYF.

This CDR3 reads CASSSTETQYF. DNA of the CDR3: TGTGCCAGCAGTTCCACTGAGACCCAGTACTTC. J is TRBJ2-5 and V is TRBV28; D not resolved. This CDR3 has 11 amino acids. Germline V gives CDR1 MDHEN, CDR2 SYDVKM. The ends were cut back, 4 bases at V and 5 bases at J, with 5 bases in the middle. Based on the CDR3 plus reference TRBV28 and TRBJ2-5, the full variable domain is DVKVTQSSRYLVKRTGEKVFLECVQDMDHENMFWYRQDPGLGLRLIYFSYDVKMKEKGDIPEGYSVSREKKERFSLILESASTNQTSMYLCASSSTETQYFGPGTRLLVL.

The chain joins TRBV10-1 to TRBJ1-1; tentatively, D is TRBD1 (6 bases). CDR3 length equals 14 residues. Germline CDR1 WNHNN, CDR2 SYGVQD (reference sequence). V was cut by 2 bases and J by 2 bases, with 9 bases left in between. In nucleotides, the CDR3 is TGCGCCAGCAGTGAGACAGGGTTAAACACTGAAGCTTTCTTT. Translated: CASSETGLNTEAFF.

The chain combines TRBV9 with TRBJ1-1; TRBD1 matches at 8 bases. The V gene's germline CDR1 is SGDLS and CDR2 YYNGEE. V lost 3 bases to trimming and J lost 4 bases; unmatched junction nucleotides: 8. The CDR3 consists of 15 residues. CDR3 protein: CASSEGGQGGTEAFF. CDR3 in DNA: TGTGCCAGCAGCGAGGGAGGACAGGGCGGCACTGAAGCTTTCTTT. The full variable domain, with the rest looked up from reference TRBV9 and TRBJ1-1, is DSGVTQTPKHLITATGQRVTLRCSPRSGDLSVYWYQQSLDQGLQFLIQYYNGEERAKGNILERFSAQQFPDLHSELNLSSLELGDSALYFCASSEGGQGGTEAFFGQGTRLTVV.

The chain recombines TRBV7-9 with TRBJ1-5; TRBD1 matches 8 bases. Trimming took 5 bases from V and 2 from J; bases not matched to a gene: 5. This CDR3 has 15 amino acids. Germline V lookup: CDR1 SEHNR, CDR2 FQNEAQ (reference sequence). The CDR3 coding sequence is TGTGCCAGCAGCCGCATGGGACAGGGCAATCAGCCCCAGCATTTT. As protein: CASSRMGQGNQPQHF.